This T cell receptor (beta chain) was captured by sequencing in a study of blood T cell repertoires in COVID-19. Study background: Both acute and convalescent COVID-19 samples were obtained from the United States, Italy and Spain.

Germline V lookup: CDR1 GTSNPN, CDR2 SVGIG (reference sequence). This CDR3 region has 13 residues. The V and J ends lost 3 bases and 8 bases, in that order; junction bases with no gene match: 9. The assay was immunoSEQ multiplex PCR, and TCRdb's table has in-frame clones only and misses some. Of approximately 76,000 clones detected, roughly 87% appear once; the ten largest clones hold 8% to 9.5%. The sequence was collected from a man younger than 40 with acute or convalescent COVID-19. The rearrangement links TRBV30 to TRBJ1-2; 7 positions agree with TRBD1. The specimen sequenced was peripheral blood. In DNA form, the CDR3 reads TGTGCCTGGAGGGAGACAGGGCAGATGGGCTACACCTTC. This encodes CAWRETGQMGYTF.